This T cell receptor (beta chain) was recorded in a study of OX40 agonist ivuxolimab in advanced cancers. Study-level points and caveats: Compared with others, partial responders at 0.1-3.0 mg/kg displayed clonal expansion among the lowest.

This CDR3 contains 15 residues. Per the germline V gene, CDR1 is SGHTA and CDR2 is FQGNSA. V lost 4 bases to trimming and J lost 3 bases, with 15 bases between them. Sequencing was performed with immunoSEQ multiplex PCR; in TCRdb, only in-frame clones are kept and a portion is missing. The table shows over 55,000 clones, with 77% occurring only once. As concerns this clone: Its antigen remains unidentified.

Samples of blood were obtained at baseline, on cycle 4 day 1, and on cycle 7 day 1. This material consisted of CD4+ or CD8+ T cells sorted from blood, taken in a trial of the OX40 agonist ivuxolimab. The V and J genes are TRBV7-2 and TRBJ1-2, with D perhaps TRBD1 (6 bases). This sequence was found in an adult with an advanced solid tumor such as melanoma, head and neck, liver or kidney cancer. The CDR3 DNA follows: TGTGCCAGCAGCTCCAGCGCTGGGGGCTACTATGGCTACACCTTC. Residues: CASSSSAGGYYGYTF.